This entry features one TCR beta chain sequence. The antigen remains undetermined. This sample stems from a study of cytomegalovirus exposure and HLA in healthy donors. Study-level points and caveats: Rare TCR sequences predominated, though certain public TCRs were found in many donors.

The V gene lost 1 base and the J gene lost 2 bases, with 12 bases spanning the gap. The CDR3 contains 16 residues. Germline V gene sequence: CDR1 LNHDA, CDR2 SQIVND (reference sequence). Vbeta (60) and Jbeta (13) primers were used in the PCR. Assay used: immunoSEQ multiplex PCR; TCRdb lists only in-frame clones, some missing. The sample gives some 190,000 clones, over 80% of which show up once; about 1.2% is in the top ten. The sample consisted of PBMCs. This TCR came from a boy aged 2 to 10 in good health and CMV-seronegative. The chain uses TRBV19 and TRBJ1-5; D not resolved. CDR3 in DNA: TGTGCCAGTAGTATAGCGAGCCCCGGGGGCAATCAGCCCCAGCATTTT. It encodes CASSIASPGGNQPQHF.